Listed below are T cell receptor beta chains from one sample, sequenced in a study of early T cells in non-severe SARS-CoV-2 infection. TCRdb re-analysed the 5' RACE reads in MiXCR, keeping a single row per CDR3 protein. Among fewer than 30,000 distinct CDR3 sequences listed, 3.5% to 5.5% were seen once. Source material: whole blood. These TCRs come from an adult who was a healthcare worker with PCR-confirmed SARS-CoV-2 infection or an uninfected control (not recorded which). CDR3s include the opening cysteine and the closing phenylalanine or tryptophan. The order of the fields is V gene, J gene, D gene, clone size, CDR3 protein, CDR3 DNA. A D gene is named only where the DNA matches it firmly. The size entry is marked missing in some rows and otherwise reads once, few, many or a size class.

>TRBV13|TRBJ1-2|NA|many
CASSHRSGLYGYTF
TGTGCCAGCAGCCATCGTTCAGGGCTCTATGGCTACACCTTC
>TRBV7-2|TRBJ2-3|TRBD2|few
CASSLARTSGQTSTDTQYF
TGTGCCAGCAGCTTAGCAAGGACTAGCGGGCAGACTAGCACAGATACGCAGTATTTT
>TRBV7-2|TRBJ2-1|TRBD2|NA
CASGEAGGGYNEQFF
TGTGCCAGCGGGGAGGCTGGGGGAGGGTACAATGAGCAGTTCTTC
>TRBV12-3/TRBV12-4|TRBJ2-2|NA|NA
CASSSTGKAGELFF
TGTGCCAGCAGTTCAACAGGGAAAGCCGGGGAGCTGTTTTTT
>TRBV7-8|TRBJ1-5|TRBD1|NA
CASSFRGNQPQHF
TGTGCCAGCAGCTTCAGGGGGAATCAGCCCCAGCATTTT
>TRBV7-2|TRBJ1-5|NA|many
CASSPRGGDQPQHF
TGTGCCAGCAGCCCTAGAGGGGGGGATCAGCCCCAGCATTTT
>TRBV29-1|TRBJ2-1|NA|many
CSGYTYNEQFF
TGCAGCGGTTATACCTACAATGAGCAGTTCTTC
>TRBV7-2|TRBJ1-2|TRBD1|NA
CASSPLEGAPFYGYTF
TGTGCCAGCAGCCCCCTCGAGGGGGCCCCTTTCTATGGCTACACCTTC
>TRBV28|TRBJ1-1|NA|NA
CASSLVQTEAFF
TGTGCCAGCAGTTTAGTACAGACTGAAGCTTTCTTT
>TRBV12-3/TRBV12-4|TRBJ2-3|NA|NA
CASSFFSLAGEDTQYF
TGTGCCAGCAGTTTCTTCTCGCTAGCAGGGGAGGATACGCAGTATTTT
>TRBV2|TRBJ2-7|NA|few
CASSTGVYEQYF
TGTGCCAGCAGTACGGGAGTCTACGAGCAGTACTTC
>TRBV4-1|TRBJ2-2|NA|many
CASSQEGLSNTGELFF
TGCGCCAGCAGCCAAGAAGGGCTGTCGAACACCGGGGAGCTGTTTTTT
>TRBV4-2|TRBJ2-7|NA|NA
CASSPDTAGAAYEQYF
TGTGCCAGCAGCCCCGACACGGCGGGCGCCGCCTACGAGCAGTACTTC
>TRBV7-2|TRBJ2-5|NA|many
CASTSGRWETQYF
TGTGCCAGCACCTCGGGCCGATGGGAGACCCAGTACTTC
>TRBV20-1|TRBJ2-1|NA|many
CSPSQGNEQFF
TGCAGTCCAAGTCAGGGCAATGAGCAGTTCTTC
>TRBV4-2|TRBJ2-7|NA|NA
CASSQSERAPNYEQYF
TGTGCCAGCAGCCAAAGTGAGCGGGCACCAAACTACGAGCAGTACTTC
>TRBV27|TRBJ2-7|NA|medium-sized
CASSPDPNRGYYEQYF
TGTGCCAGCAGTCCGGATCCGAACAGAGGTTACTACGAGCAGTACTTC
>TRBV30|TRBJ1-3|NA|many
CAWSRPGGRRNTIYF
TGTGCCTGGAGTAGGCCCGGGGGGCGAAGAAACACCATATATTTT
>TRBV2|TRBJ2-7|TRBD2|many
CASSEWTSTSFEQYF
TGTGCCAGCAGTGAGTGGACTAGTACTTCTTTCGAGCAGTACTTC
>TRBV20-1|TRBJ1-2|NA|many
CSARAGSGSYTF
TGCAGTGCTAGAGCTGGTTCGGGTTCCTACACCTTC
>TRBV10-3|TRBJ2-1|NA|many
CAIATRPEANEQFF
TGTGCCATCGCGACACGACCCGAGGCCAATGAGCAGTTCTTC
>TRBV10-3|TRBJ2-7|TRBD1|many
CAISHRDRGHNEQYF
TGTGCCATCAGTCACCGAGACAGGGGGCACAACGAGCAGTACTTC
>TRBV7-9|TRBJ2-4|TRBD2|NA
CASSPGGAVAKNIQYF
TGTGCCAGCAGCCCCGGGGGGGCGGTAGCCAAAAACATTCAGTACTTC
>TRBV7-2|TRBJ1-6|TRBD1|many
CASSFRQGSSPLHF
TGTGCCAGCAGCTTCCGACAGGGCAGTTCACCCCTCCACTTT
>TRBV7-9|TRBJ2-7|TRBD1|NA
CASSGDRGRYEQYF
TGTGCCAGCAGCGGCGACAGGGGACGCTACGAGCAGTACTTC
>TRBV6-6|TRBJ2-7|TRBD2|NA
CASSTRTGTSGSRPSREQYF
TGTGCCAGCAGTACGCGAACCGGGACTAGCGGGAGTAGGCCCTCGAGGGAGCAGTACTTC
>TRBV4-3|TRBJ1-5|NA|many
CASSQTTGRDQPQHF
TGCGCCAGCAGCCAAACAACAGGGAGGGATCAGCCCCAGCATTTT
>TRBV12-3/TRBV12-4|TRBJ2-7|NA|many
CASSRQSSYEQYF
TGTGCCAGTTCACGCCAGAGCTCCTACGAGCAGTACTTC
>TRBV3-1|TRBJ2-1|TRBD2|many
CASSQDWSGVREQFF
TGTGCCAGCAGCCAAGATTGGAGCGGGGTGCGGGAGCAGTTCTTC
>TRBV7-2|TRBJ1-2|NA|few
CASSPRFGDGYTF
TGTGCCAGCAGCCCACGGTTCGGGGACGGCTACACCTTC
>TRBV7-2|TRBJ1-4|NA|many
CASSLLGGEKLFF
TGTGCCAGCAGCTTACTGGGGGGTGAAAAACTGTTTTTT
>TRBV6-6|TRBJ1-1|NA|medium-sized
CASSLTGDTEAFF
TGTGCCAGCAGTTTAACAGGAGACACTGAAGCTTTCTTT
>TRBV7-6|TRBJ2-1|TRBD1|many
CASSYSGTGGNEQFF
TGTGCCAGCAGCTACTCCGGGACAGGAGGCAATGAGCAGTTCTTC
>TRBV7-3|TRBJ2-3|NA|many
CASSSQGPTDTQYF
TGTGCCAGCAGCTCGCAGGGCCCCACAGATACGCAGTATTTT
>TRBV20-1|TRBJ2-5|NA|many
CSAKGGGAGETQYF
TGCAGTGCTAAAGGAGGGGGGGCCGGGGAGACCCAGTACTTC